One sample yielded the 25 T cell receptor beta chains listed below, sequenced in a study of CD8+CD57+ T cells in acquired aplastic anemia. TCR beta VDJ and CDR3 profiling used genomic DNA as template. From the reads, TCRdb called clonotypes with MiXCR, one entry per CDR3 protein. The data hold more than 100,000 distinct CDR3 sequences, with around 46% observed a single time. Specimen: sorted CD4+, CD8+, or CD8+CD57+ T cells (not recorded which) from PBMCs. The origin of the receptors is a human donor in good health, serving as a control.

For this clonotype: This may come from a read error, since a much larger clone is one base off. The J gene is TRBJ1-1, the V gene TRBV5-1, with TRBD1 identical over 7 bases. Trimming took 4 bases from V and 4 from J; bases not matched to a gene: 13. Germline values: CDR1 SGHRS, CDR2 YFSETQ. This CDR3 spans 16 amino acids. CDR3 coding DNA: TGCGCCAGCAGCGACCGACAGGGAACCACGAGCACTGAAGCTTTCTTT. It specifies CASSDRQGTTSTEAFF.

This clonotype was observed a handful of times. The chain joins TRBV20-1 to TRBJ2-7, with 8 bases aligning to TRBD1. V trimming: 3 bases; J trimming: 6 bases; junction bases outside the gene matches: 1. CDR3 length equals 11 residues. Germline CDR1 and CDR2: DFQATT and SNEGSKA (reference sequence). The CDR3 coding sequence is TGCAGTGCTAGGCAGGGGGCCGAGCAGTACTTC. Its protein product is CSARQGAEQYF.

This clonotype was seen only a few times. A much larger clone differs from this one at a single base, so this may be a read error. V gene TRBV12-3 or TRBV12-4 combines with J gene TRBJ1-1; D unresolved. V was trimmed by 4 bases and J by 6 bases, leaving 12 bases between them. The CDR3 sequence is 13 residues long. This CDR3 is CASSSDEVPEAFF. The CDR3 nucleotides are TGTGCCAGCAGTTCCGACGAAGTCCCTGAAGCTTTCTTT.

This sequence joins TRBV15 and TRBJ1-1; D call uncertain. Germline V gives CDR1 LNHNV, CDR2 YYDKDF (reference sequence). CDR3 length: 12 residues. V was pared by 0 bases and J by 10 bases, with 9 bases between. This chain's CDR3 is CATSREGGGAFF. DNA for the CDR3: TGTGCCACCAGCAGAGAGGGAGGCGGAGCTTTCTTT.

The chain employs TRBV19 and TRBJ1-3, with 9 bases aligning to TRBD1. The junction had 5 bases not matched to a gene; V was cut back by 6 bases and J by 8 bases. The germline CDR1 and CDR2 sequences are LNHDA and SQIVND (reference sequence). The CDR3 extends over 13 amino acids. The DNA of the CDR3 is TGTGCCAGTAGACATGGGACAGGGCACACCATATATTTT. Protein product: CASRHGTGHTIYF.

This clonotype was found many times. The rearrangement links TRBV3-1 to TRBJ2-3; 9 bases line up with TRBD2. The germline V gene has CDR1 LGHDT and CDR2 YNNKEL (reference sequence). After removal of 0 bases from V and 8 bases from J, the junction contained 15 bases not matched to a gene. This CDR3 comprises 18 residues. Written as DNA, the CDR3 is TGTGCCAGCAGCCAAGATATATTGGCGAGTAGCGGGGGTGGTACGCAGTATTTT. As protein: CASSQDILASSGGGTQYF.

The rearrangement joins TRBV4-1 to TRBJ2-7; possible D gene TRBD2, 6 bases. Germline lookup yields CDR1 MGHRA and CDR2 YSYEKL. Between the trimmed V and J ends, which lost 0 bases and 0 bases, there was a span of 15 bases. The CDR3 consists of 17 residues. The CDR3 reads CASSQEGWTTLSYEQYF. The CDR3 nucleotides read TGCGCCAGCAGCCAAGAAGGCTGGACTACCCTCTCCTACGAGCAGTACTTC.

This clonotype was seen at least ten times. The chain has TRBV6-5 and TRBJ2-1; 10 nucleotides align to TRBD1. After removal of 2 bases from V and 7 bases from J, the junction contained 5 bases not matched to a gene. CDR1 and CDR2 (germline): MNHEY, SVGAGI. This CDR3 spans 15 amino acids. The DNA of the CDR3 is TGTGCCAGCAGTTACGACAGGGGGCAGGTTAATGAGCAGTTCTTC. Amino acid sequence: CASSYDRGQVNEQFF.

This clonotype was observed a handful of times. The chain couples TRBV10-3 to TRBJ1-1; D gene uncertain. Germline CDR1 reads ENHRY; CDR2 reads SYGVKD. V was clipped by 1 base and J by 3 bases, with 3 bases between them. The CDR3 contains 12 residues. The CDR3, as DNA: TGTGCCATCAGTGAGTTGTACACTGAAGCTTTCTTT. Protein: CAISELYTEAFF.

This clonotype was observed at least ten times. V and J are TRBV12-3 or TRBV12-4 and TRBJ1-4, with a tentative D call TRBD1 (6 bases). V was pared by 3 bases and J by 13 bases, with 12 bases between. The CDR3 runs to 12 residues. The CDR3 is CASSFEGGRLFF. CDR3 in DNA: TGTGCCAGCAGTTTTGAGGGGGGGAGACTGTTTTTT.

This clonotype was counted many times. This chain links TRBV6-5 with TRBJ1-4; D unclear. CDR1 is MNHEY, CDR2 SVGAGI, per germline. The CDR3 has 14 residues. V was cut by 7 bases and J by 7 bases, with 16 bases left in between. CDR3 region: CASTPQQPSEKLFF. The DNA for the CDR3 is TGTGCCAGCACCCCTCAACAGCCCTCTGAAAAACTGTTTTTT.

The genes are TRBV2 and TRBJ1-5; D not resolved. The CDR3 is 15 residues long. Germline CDR1 SNHLY, CDR2 FYNNEI. V lost 6 bases and J 0 bases, leaving 12 bases between the germline ends. The CDR3 is CASREVLSSNQPQHF. The CDR3 bases are TGTGCCAGCAGAGAGGTACTAAGTAGCAATCAGCCCCAGCATTTT.

The rearrangement joins TRBV19 to TRBJ2-7; 8 bases agree with TRBD2. CDR3 size: 13 residues. Trimming removed 3 bases from V and 3 bases from J; junction bases left unmatched: 1. Germline CDR1 is LNHDA and CDR2 is SQIVND (reference sequence). CDR3 sequence reads: CASSMGLDYEQYF. In DNA, the CDR3 is TGTGCCAGTAGTATGGGACTAGACTACGAGCAGTACTTC.

This clonotype was counted ten times or more. The V gene is TRBV3-1, the J gene TRBJ1-6; tentatively, D is TRBD1 (5 bases). Germline V lookup: CDR1 LGHDT, CDR2 YNNKEL (reference sequence). The V end lost 1 base, the J end lost 6 bases, and 7 bases lay between the germline ends. CDR3 size: 14 residues. CDR3 coding DNA: TGTGCCAGCAGCCAAGTAAGGGGTAATTCACCCCTCCACTTT. It specifies CASSQVRGNSPLHF. Complete variable domain (other parts from reference TRBV3-1 and TRBJ1-6): DTAVSQTPKYLVTQMGNDKSIKCEQNLGHDTMYWYKQDSKKFLKIMFSYNNKELIINETVPNRFSPKSPDKAHLNLHINSLELGDSAVYFCASSQVRGNSPLHFGNGTRLTVT.

About this clonotype: Because the CDR3 is missing its conserved closing phenylalanine or tryptophan, this is likely a read error. No DNA is shown, since the ends of the CDR3 on it are uncertain; the CDR3 is the one TCRdb lists. The CDR3 region is CASSPQGT. The J gene is TRBJ2-7, the V gene TRBV7-3; TRBD1, as called in the table, went unchecked against the DNA. The V gene's germline CDR1 is SGHTA and CDR2 FQGTGA. The CDR3 region is 8 residues in length, termini included.

This clonotype was observed once. The chain carries TRBV10-3 and TRBJ1-5; D not resolved. Germline values: CDR1 ENHRY, CDR2 SYGVKD. The CDR3 length is 15 residues. The germline V and J ends were trimmed by 0 bases and 4 bases, with 10 bases remaining between them. The CDR3 nucleotides are TGTGCCATCAGTGAGTCGCTAGGGCGGAATCAGCCCCAGCATTTT. Protein product: CAISESLGRNQPQHF.

Only one count was recorded for this clonotype. The V gene is TRBV2, the J gene TRBJ2-7, with a possible D match to TRBD1 (6 bases). The germline CDR1 and CDR2 sequences are SNHLY and FYNNEI. CDR3 length equals 13 residues. V was cut by 8 bases and J by 2 bases, with 13 bases left in between. CDR3 sequence (DNA): TGTGCCAGCGGACAGCAAGTTGCCTACGAGCAGTACTTC. Translated, it gives CASGQQVAYEQYF. Full variable domain (missing parts from reference TRBV2 and TRBJ2-7): EPEVTQTPSHQVTQMGQEVILRCVPISNHLYFYWYRQILGQKVEFLVSFYNNEISEKSEIFDDQFSVERPDGSNFTLKIRSTKLEDSAMYFCASGQQVAYEQYFGPGTRLTVT.

This clonotype was detected ten times or more. The rearrangement uses TRBV6-1 and TRBJ2-7; TRBD2 is a possible D gene (5 bases). The V end was cut by 5 bases, the J end by 0 bases, with 17 bases between. The CDR3 consists of 16 residues. Germline V gene sequence: CDR1 MNHNS, CDR2 SASEGT. The CDR3 nucleotides read TGTGCCAGCAGTCCCCGGACTGATAAACCCTCCTACGAGCAGTACTTC. It codes for CASSPRTDKPSYEQYF.

There are many counts of this clonotype. The chain joins TRBV12-5 to TRBJ1-3; 7 bases match TRBD1. J was trimmed by 4 bases and V by 6 bases; bases with no gene match: 3. Germline CDR1 LGHNT, CDR2 FRNRAP. The CDR3 sequence is 13 residues long. CDR3 sequence (DNA): TGTGCTAGTGGGGGACAGCAGGGAAACACCATATATTTT. Its translation is CASGGQQGNTIYF.

The chain couples TRBV10-2 to TRBJ2-2; TRBD1 matches at 7 bases. The CDR3 covers 11 residues. After removal of 3 bases from V and 16 bases from J, the junction contained 5 bases not matched to a gene. The germline gives CDR1 WSHSY, CDR2 SAAADI. Written as DNA, the CDR3 is TGCGCCAGCAGTGAAGCGACAGGGAAGTTTTTT. Translating it yields CASSEATGKFF.

This clonotype occurred a few times. A much larger clone is a single base away; this may be a read error. This rearrangement joins TRBV11-2 to TRBJ1-2; 9 positions match TRBD1. Per the germline V gene, CDR1 is SGHAT and CDR2 is FQNNGV. The CDR3 is 16 residues long. The V and J ends lost 4 bases and 2 bases, in that order; junction bases with no gene match: 8. CDR3 DNA: TGTGCCAGCAGCTCAAATACAGGGGGCTGGAACTATGGCTACACCTTC. Its translation is CASSSNTGGWNYGYTF.

The rearrangement joins TRBV20-1 to TRBJ1-1; unclear D gene. Trimming pared 0 bases from V and 1 base from J, leaving 6 bases between. CDR3 length equals 13 residues. The germline gives CDR1 DFQATT, CDR2 SNEGSKA (reference sequence). CDR3 DNA: TGCAGTGCTAGAGACGCTGAGAACACTGAAGCTTTCTTT. As protein: CSARDAENTEAFF.

In this sample, this clonotype turned up a few times. V usage is TRBV2 and J usage is TRBJ2-5; D remains ambiguous. Germline CDR1 and CDR2: SNHLY and FYNNEI. CDR3 length equals 13 residues. Trimming stripped 1 base from V and 3 bases from J, with 6 bases between. CDR3 amino acids: CASSEEEEETQYF. For the CDR3, the DNA is TGTGCCAGCAGTGAAGAAGAGGAAGAGACCCAGTACTTC.

V usage is TRBV2 and J usage is TRBJ1-2; the D is unclear. Trimming took off 4 bases at V and 0 bases at J, with 12 bases between the two ends. Germline values: CDR1 SNHLY, CDR2 FYNNEI. The CDR3 contains 15 residues. CDR3 protein: CASSGDLDSNYGYTF. CDR3 nucleotide sequence: TGTGCCAGCAGTGGCGATCTGGATTCTAACTATGGCTACACCTTC.

Ten or more counts support this clonotype. V is TRBV12-3 or TRBV12-4 and J is TRBJ1-1, with D possibly matching TRBD1 (5 bases). The length of the CDR3 is 14 residues. Trimming removed 4 bases at V and 4 bases at J, with 13 bases between. The CDR3 sequence is CASSWEGMGTEAFF. The CDR3 nucleotides read TGTGCCAGCAGTTGGGAGGGGATGGGCACTGAAGCTTTCTTT.